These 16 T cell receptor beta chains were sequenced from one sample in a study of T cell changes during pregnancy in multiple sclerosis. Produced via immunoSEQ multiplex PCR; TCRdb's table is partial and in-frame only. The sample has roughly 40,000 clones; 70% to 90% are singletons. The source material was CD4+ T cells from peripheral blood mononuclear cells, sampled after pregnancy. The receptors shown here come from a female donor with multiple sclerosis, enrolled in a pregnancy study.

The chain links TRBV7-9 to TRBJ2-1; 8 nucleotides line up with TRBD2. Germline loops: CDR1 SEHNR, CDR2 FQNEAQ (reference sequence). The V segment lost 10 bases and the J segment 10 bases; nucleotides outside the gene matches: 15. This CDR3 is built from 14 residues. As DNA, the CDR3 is TGTGCCATCTCGGCGGGGGGCCCCCCAAGCGAGCAGTTCTTC. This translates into CAISAGGPPSEQFF.

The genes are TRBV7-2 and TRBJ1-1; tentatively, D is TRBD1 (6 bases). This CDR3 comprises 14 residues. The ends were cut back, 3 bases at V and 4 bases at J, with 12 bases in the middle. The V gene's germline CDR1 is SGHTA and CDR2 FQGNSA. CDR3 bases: TGTGCCAGCAGCTTTCGGTGGGGGCCCACTGAAGCTTTCTTT. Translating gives CASSFRWGPTEAFF.

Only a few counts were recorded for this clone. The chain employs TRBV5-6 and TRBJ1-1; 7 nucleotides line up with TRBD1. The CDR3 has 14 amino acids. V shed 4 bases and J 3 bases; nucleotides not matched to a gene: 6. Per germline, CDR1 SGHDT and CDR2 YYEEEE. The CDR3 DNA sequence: TGTGCCAGCAGCGTGACAGGGCGGGACACTGAAGCTTTCTTT. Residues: CASSVTGRDTEAFF.

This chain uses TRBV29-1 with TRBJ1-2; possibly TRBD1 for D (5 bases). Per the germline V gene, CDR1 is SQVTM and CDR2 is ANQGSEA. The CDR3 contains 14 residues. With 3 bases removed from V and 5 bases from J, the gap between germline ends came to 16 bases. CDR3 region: CSVDVLAGGYGYTF. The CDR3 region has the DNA TGCAGCGTTGACGTCCTGGCCGGGGGTTATGGCTACACCTTC.

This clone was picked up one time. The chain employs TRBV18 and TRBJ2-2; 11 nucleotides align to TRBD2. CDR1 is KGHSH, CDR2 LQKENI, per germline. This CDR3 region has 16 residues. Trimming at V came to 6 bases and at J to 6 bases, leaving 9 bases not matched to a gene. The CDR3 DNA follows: TGTGCCAGCTCCCCAGGACTAGCGGGTGGCGCCGGGGAGCTGTTTTTT. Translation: CASSPGLAGGAGELFF.

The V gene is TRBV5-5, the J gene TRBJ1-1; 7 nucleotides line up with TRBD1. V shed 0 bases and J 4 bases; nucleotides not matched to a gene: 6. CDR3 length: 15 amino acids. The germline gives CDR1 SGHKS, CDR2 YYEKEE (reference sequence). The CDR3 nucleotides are TGTGCCAGCAGCTTGGCGGCCAGGGGGTCCACTGAAGCTTTCTTT. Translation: CASSLAARGSTEAFF.

The CDR3 loop reads CASSKTQKGGPTDTQYF. The CDR3 nucleotides read TGTGCCAGCAGCAAAACACAAAAAGGGGGCCCCACAGATACGCAGTATTTT. The chain links TRBV11-2 to TRBJ2-3; TRBD1 agrees at 7 bases. This CDR3 has 17 amino acids. V lost 5 bases to trimming and J lost 2 bases; unmatched junction nucleotides: 13. From germline, CDR1 is SGHAT and CDR2 FQNNGV.

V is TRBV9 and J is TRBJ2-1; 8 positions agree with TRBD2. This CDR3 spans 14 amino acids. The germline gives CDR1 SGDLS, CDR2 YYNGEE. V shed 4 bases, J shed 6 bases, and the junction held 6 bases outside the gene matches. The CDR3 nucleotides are TGTGCCAGCAGCCCATCCGGGACTAGCAATGAGCAGTTCTTC. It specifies CASSPSGTSNEQFF. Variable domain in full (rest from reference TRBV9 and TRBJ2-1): DSGVTQTPKHLITATGQRVTLRCSPRSGDLSVYWYQQSLDQGLQFLIQYYNGEERAKGNILERFSAQQFPDLHSELNLSSLELGDSALYFCASSPSGTSNEQFFGPGTRLTVL.

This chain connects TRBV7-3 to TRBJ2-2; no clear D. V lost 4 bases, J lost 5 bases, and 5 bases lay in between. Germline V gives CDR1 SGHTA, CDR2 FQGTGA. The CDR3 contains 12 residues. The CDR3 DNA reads TGTGCCAGCAGCTCCGAGACCGGGGAGCTGTTTTTT. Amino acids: CASSSETGELFF.

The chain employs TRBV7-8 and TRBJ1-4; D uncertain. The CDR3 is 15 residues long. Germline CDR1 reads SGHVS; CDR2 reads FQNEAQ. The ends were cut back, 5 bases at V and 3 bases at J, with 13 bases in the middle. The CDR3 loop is CASSMRTDSNEKLFF. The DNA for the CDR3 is TGTGCCAGCAGCATGCGGACGGACTCTAATGAAAAACTGTTTTTT.

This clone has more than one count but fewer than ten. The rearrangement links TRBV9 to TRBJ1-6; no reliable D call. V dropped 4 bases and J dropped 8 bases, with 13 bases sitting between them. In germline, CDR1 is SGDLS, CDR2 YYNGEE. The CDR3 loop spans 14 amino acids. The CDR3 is CASSFTSVDSPLHF. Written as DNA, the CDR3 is TGTGCCAGCAGCTTCACGTCGGTTGATTCACCCCTCCACTTT.

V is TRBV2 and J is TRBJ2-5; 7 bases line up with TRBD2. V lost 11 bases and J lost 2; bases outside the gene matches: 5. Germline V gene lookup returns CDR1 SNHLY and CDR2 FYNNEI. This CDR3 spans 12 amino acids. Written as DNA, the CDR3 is TGTGCCCACGGGGAGGGACAAGAGACCCAGTACTTC. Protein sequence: CAHGEGQETQYF.

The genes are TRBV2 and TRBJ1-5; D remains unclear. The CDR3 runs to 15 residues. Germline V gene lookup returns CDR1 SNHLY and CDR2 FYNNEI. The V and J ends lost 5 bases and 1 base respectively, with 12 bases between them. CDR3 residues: CASSSEGASNQPQHF. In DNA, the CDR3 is TGTGCCAGCAGTTCGGAAGGAGCAAGCAATCAGCCCCAGCATTTT.

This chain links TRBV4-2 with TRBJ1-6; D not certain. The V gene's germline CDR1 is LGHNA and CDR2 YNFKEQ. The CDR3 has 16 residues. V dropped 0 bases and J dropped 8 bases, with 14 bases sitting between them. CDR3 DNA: TGTGCCAGCAGCCAAGATTGGAGGACTGATGATTCACCCCTCCACTTT. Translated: CASSQDWRTDDSPLHF.

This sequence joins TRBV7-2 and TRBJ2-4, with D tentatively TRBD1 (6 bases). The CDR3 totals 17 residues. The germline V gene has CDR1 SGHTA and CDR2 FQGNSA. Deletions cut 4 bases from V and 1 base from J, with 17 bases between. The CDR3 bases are TGTGCCAGCAGCTCCCAAGTCGGACAGTGGGCCAAAAACATTCAGTACTTC. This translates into CASSSQVGQWAKNIQYF.

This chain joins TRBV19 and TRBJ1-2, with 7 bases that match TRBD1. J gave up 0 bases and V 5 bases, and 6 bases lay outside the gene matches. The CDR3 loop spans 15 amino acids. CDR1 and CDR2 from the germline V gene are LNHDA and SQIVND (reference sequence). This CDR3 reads CASSPGGRPNYGYTF. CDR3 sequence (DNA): TGTGCCAGTAGTCCAGGGGGGCGGCCTAACTATGGCTACACCTTC. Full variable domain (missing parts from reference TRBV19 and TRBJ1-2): DGGITQSPKYLFRKEGQNVTLSCEQNLNHDAMYWYRQDPGQGLRLIYYSQIVNDFQKGDIAEGYSVSREKKESFPLTVTSAQKNPTAFYLCASSPGGRPNYGYTFGSGTRLTVV.